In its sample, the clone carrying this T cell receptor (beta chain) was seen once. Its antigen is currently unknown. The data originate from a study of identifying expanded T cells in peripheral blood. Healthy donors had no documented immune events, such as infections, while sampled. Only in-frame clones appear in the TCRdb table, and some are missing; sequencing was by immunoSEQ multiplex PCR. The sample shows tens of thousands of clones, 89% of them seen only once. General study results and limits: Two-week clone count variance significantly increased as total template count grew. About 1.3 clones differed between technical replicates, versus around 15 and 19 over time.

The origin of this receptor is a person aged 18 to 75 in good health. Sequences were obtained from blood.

CDR3 nucleotide sequence: TGCAGCGTTGTCGACCCGGACAAGGGGGAGACCCAGTACTTC. Translated: CSVVDPDKGETQYF. The chain couples TRBV29-1 to TRBJ2-5, with D perhaps matching TRBD1 (5 bases). V lost 4 bases and J 5 bases, leaving 17 bases between the germline ends. Germline CDR1 SQVTM, CDR2 ANQGSEA. The CDR3 has 14 residues.